The sequence of this T cell receptor beta chain was determined in a study of early T cells in non-severe SARS-CoV-2 infection (dated by TCRdb to about 2021). With respect to the entire study: Because TCR sequencing relied on bulk RNA taken from unsorted whole blood, pairing of alpha and beta chains was not possible.

General conclusions and limits of the study: VDJdb matching was skewed toward anti-spike CD8 responses and likely underestimated virus-specific expansions by missing private and CD4 specificities.

The table lists this clonotype with a few counts. The target of this receptor is not known. Qualities for individual bases were not recorded, and no much larger clone is one base off. The library was generated by 5' RACE. Sequencing was carried out with a NextSeq 500. The TCR library protocol attached unique molecular identifiers to individual cDNA molecules to correct for sequencing error and PCR bias. Both TCR alpha and beta chains were sequenced, and tight co-correlation was observed between alpha and beta sequence abundances in each sample. Turning to the authors' computational methods: Decombinator V4 was used to annotate TCR sequences for V gene, J gene and CDR3. TCRs were defined as expanded if a significant change between any two time points was detected under a Poisson model with p below 0.0001. TCR abundances were normalised to the total number of TCRs sequenced in each sample and reported as counts per million. TRAV1-2 paired with TRAJ12, TRAJ20 or TRAJ33 defined MAIT TCRs, while TRAV10 paired with TRAJ18 defined iNKT TCRs. VDJdb, accessed on 1 November 2021, was searched for TCRs annotated for CMV, EBV and SARS-CoV-2, and TCRs annotated for more than one antigen were excluded. Using fastp at Q25 and MiXCR, TCRdb reprocessed the public reads and kept productive beta chains. Rows are unified per CDR3 protein, each entry keeping the most common DNA and genes. TCRdb's processing, not the authors', yielded these V and J calls. A total of under 70,000 distinct CDR3 sequences appear in this sample, 5.6% of them only once. The top ten clonotypes cover approximately 6.3% of the sample.

Germline trimming: 0 bases from V, 0 bases from J; junction bases outside gene matches: 14. The CDR3, cysteine through phenylalanine, is 21 amino acids long. CDR3 DNA only is kept here, 63 bases in frame from base 1. In the germline V gene, CDR1 corresponds to LGHNA and CDR2 to YNFKEQ. The study was a case-control design nested within a healthcare worker cohort in London, UK, with weekly nasopharyngeal swab PCR tests and blood sampling. Healthcare workers were recruited between 23 and 31 March 2020, during the week of the UK lockdown, and were followed weekly for up to roughly 16 weeks. Sample: whole blood. Here the chain combines TRBV4-2 and TRBJ2-6; 7 central nucleotides agree with TRBD1. This clonotype was sampled from an adult who was a healthcare worker with PCR-confirmed SARS-CoV-2 infection or an uninfected control (not recorded which). The bases read TGTGCCAGCAGCCAAGACCCCCCCATGGACAGGCAGGGCTCTGGGGCCAACGTCCTGACTTTC. Its amino acids are CASSQDPPMDRQGSGANVLTF.